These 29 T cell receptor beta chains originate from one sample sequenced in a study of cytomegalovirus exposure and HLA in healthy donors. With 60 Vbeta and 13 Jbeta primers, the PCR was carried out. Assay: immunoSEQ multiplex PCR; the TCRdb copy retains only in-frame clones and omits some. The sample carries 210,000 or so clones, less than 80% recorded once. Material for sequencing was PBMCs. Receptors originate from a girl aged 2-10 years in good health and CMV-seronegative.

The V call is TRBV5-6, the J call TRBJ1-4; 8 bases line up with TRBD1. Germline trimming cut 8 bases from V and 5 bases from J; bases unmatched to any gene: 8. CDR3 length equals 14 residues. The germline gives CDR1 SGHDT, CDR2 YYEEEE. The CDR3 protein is CASKKGQGNEKLFF. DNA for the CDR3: TGTGCCAGTAAGAAAGGACAGGGAAATGAAAAACTGTTTTTT.

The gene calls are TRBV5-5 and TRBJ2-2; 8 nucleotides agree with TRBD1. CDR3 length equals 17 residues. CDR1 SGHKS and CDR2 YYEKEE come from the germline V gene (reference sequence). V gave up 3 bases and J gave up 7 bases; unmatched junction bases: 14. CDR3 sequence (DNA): TGTGCCAGCAGCTGGGGGTCAACAGGGGGTGTTGGCGGGGAGCTGTTTTTT. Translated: CASSWGSTGGVGGELFF.

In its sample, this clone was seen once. In DNA, the CDR3 is TGCGCCAGCAGCCGAAGTCGGGGGACTAATGAAAAACTGTTTTTT. As protein: CASSRSRGTNEKLFF. The rearrangement joins TRBV5-1 to TRBJ1-4, with D possibly matching TRBD1 (5 bases). V lost 4 bases and J lost 2, with 12 bases in between. CDR1 and CDR2 from the germline V gene are SGHRS and YFSETQ. The CDR3 runs 15 residues.

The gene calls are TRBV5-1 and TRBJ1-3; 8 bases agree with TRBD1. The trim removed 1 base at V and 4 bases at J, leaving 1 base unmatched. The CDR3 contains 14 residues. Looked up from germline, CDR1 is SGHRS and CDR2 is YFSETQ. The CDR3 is CASSLRTGGNTIYF. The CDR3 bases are TGCGCCAGCAGCTTGAGGACAGGGGGAAACACCATATATTTT.

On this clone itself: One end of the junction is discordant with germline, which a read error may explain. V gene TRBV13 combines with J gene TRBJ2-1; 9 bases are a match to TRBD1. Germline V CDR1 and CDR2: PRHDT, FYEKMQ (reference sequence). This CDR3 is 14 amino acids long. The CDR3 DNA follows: TGTGCCAGCAGCTTATATGTTATGGGACAGGGCCATATCTTC. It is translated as CASSLYVMGQGHIF. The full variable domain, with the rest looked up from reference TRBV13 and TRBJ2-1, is AAGVIQSPRHLIKEKRETATLKCYPIPRHDTVYWYQQGPGQDPQFLISFYEKMQSDKGSIPDRFSAQQFSDYHSELNMSSLELGDSALYFCASSLYVMGQGHIFGPGTRLTVL.

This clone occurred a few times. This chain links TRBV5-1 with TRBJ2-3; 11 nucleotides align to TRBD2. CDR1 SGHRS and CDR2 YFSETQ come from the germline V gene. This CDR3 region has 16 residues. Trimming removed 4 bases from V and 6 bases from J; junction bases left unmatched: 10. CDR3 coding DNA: TGCGCCAGCAGCGTCCCGGTAGCGGGGGGGCGGGATACGCAGTATTTT. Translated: CASSVPVAGGRDTQYF.

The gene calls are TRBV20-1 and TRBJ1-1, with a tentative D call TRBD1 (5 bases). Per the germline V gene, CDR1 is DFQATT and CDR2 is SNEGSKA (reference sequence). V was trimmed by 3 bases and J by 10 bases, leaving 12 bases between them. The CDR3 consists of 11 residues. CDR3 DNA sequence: TGCAGTGCTAGTCCCGGGGGGGGAGCTTTCTTT. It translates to CSASPGGGAFF.

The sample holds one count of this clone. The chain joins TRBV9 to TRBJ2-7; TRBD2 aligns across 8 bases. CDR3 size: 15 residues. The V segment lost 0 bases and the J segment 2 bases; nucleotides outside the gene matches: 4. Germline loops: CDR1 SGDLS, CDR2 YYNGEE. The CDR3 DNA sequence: TGTGCCAGCAGCGTAGAAGCGGGGGCAACCTACGAGCAGTACTTC. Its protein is CASSVEAGATYEQYF.

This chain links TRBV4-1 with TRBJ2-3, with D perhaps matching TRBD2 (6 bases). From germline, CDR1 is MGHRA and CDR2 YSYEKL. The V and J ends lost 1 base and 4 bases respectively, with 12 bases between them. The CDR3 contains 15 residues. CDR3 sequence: CASSQVGGMADTQYF. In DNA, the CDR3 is TGCGCCAGCAGCCAAGTTGGCGGGATGGCAGATACGCAGTATTTT.

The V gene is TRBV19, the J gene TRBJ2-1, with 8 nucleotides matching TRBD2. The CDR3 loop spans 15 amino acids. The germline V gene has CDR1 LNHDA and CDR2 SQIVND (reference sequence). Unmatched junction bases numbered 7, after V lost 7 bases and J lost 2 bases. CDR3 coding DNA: TGTGCCAGTACTCGGGGGGGACCAACCTACAATGAGCAGTTCTTC. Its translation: CASTRGGPTYNEQFF.

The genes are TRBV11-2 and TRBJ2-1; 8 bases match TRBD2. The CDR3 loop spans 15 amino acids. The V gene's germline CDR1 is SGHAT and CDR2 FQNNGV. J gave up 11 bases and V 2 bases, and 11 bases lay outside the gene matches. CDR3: CASSLLRRAGGQQFF. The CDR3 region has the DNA TGTGCCAGCAGCTTACTCCGTCGGGCGGGAGGTCAGCAGTTCTTC.

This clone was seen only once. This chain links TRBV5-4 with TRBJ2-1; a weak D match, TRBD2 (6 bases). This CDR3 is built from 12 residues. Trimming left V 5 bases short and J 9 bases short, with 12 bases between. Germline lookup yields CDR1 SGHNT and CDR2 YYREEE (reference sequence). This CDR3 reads CASSYIGGEQFF. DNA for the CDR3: TGTGCCAGCAGTTACATCGGGGGTGAGCAGTTCTTC.

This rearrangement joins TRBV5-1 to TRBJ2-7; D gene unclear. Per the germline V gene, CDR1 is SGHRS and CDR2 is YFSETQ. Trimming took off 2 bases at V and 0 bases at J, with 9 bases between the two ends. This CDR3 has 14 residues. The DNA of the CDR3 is TGCGCCAGCAGCTTTTTGGGCGACTCCTACGAGCAGTACTTC. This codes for CASSFLGDSYEQYF.

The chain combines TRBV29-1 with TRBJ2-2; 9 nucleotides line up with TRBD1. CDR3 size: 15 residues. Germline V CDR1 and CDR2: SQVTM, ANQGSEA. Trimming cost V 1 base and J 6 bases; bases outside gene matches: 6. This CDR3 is CSVEVTGGGSGELFF. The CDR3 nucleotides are TGCAGCGTTGAAGTCACAGGGGGCGGTTCCGGGGAGCTGTTTTTT.

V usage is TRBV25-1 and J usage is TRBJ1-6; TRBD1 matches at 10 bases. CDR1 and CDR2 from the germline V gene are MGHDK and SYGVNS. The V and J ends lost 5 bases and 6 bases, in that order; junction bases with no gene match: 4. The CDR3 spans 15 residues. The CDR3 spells CASSRDRGANSPLHF. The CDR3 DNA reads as TGTGCCAGCAGTAGGGACAGGGGCGCTAATTCACCCCTCCACTTT.

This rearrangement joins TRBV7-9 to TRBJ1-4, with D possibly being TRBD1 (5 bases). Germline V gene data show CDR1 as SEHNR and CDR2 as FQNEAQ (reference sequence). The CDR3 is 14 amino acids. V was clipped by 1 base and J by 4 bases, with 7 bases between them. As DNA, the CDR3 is TGTGCCAGCAGCTTAGTCGGACATAATGAAAAACTGTTTTTT. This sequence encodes CASSLVGHNEKLFF.

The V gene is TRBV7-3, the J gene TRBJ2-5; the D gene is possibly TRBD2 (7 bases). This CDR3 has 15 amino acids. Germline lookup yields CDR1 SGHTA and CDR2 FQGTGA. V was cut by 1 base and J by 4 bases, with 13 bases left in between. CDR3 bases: TGTGCCAGCAGCTTAAACCCCGGGGGGCCAGAGACCCAGTACTTC. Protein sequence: CASSLNPGGPETQYF.

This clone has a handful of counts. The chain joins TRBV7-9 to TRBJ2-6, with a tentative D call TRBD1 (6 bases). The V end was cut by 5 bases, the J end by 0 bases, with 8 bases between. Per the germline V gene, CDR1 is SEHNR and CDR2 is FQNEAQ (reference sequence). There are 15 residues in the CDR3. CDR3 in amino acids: CASSNRDSGANVLTF. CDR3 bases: TGTGCCAGCAGCAACAGGGACTCTGGGGCCAACGTCCTGACTTTC.

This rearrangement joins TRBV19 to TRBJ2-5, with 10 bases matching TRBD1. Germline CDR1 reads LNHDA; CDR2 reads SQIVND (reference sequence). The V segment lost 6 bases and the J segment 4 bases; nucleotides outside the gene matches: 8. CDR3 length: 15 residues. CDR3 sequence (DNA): TGTGCCAGTAGCTCCCCCGGGACAGGGGTAGAGACCCAGTACTTC. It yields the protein CASSSPGTGVETQYF.

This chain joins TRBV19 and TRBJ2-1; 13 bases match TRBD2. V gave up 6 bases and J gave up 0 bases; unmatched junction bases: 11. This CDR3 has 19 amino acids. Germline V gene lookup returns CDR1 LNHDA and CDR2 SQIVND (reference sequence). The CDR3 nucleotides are TGTGCCAGTAGGAAAACCGGGACTAGCGGGGCCCACTCCTACAATGAGCAGTTCTTC. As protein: CASRKTGTSGAHSYNEQFF.

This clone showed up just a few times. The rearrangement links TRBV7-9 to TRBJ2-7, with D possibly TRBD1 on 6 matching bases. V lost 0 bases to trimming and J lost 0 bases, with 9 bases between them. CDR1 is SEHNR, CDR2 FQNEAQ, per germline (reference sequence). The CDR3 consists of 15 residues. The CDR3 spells CASSLAQGPSYEQYF. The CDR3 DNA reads TGTGCCAGCAGCTTAGCACAGGGTCCCTCCTACGAGCAGTACTTC. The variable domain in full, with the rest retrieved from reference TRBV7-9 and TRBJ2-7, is DTGVSQNPRHKITKRGQNVTFRCDPISEHNRLYWYRQTLGQGPEFLTYFQNEAQLEKSRLLSDRFSAERPKGSFSTLEIQRTEQGDSAMYLCASSLAQGPSYEQYFGPGTRLTVT.

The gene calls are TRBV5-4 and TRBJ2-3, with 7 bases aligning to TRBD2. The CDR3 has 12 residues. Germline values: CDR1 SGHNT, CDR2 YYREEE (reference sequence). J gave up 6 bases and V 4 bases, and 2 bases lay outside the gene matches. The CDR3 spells CASSAGGDTQYF. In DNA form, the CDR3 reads TGTGCCAGCAGCGCCGGGGGGGATACGCAGTATTTT.

CDR3 sequence (DNA): TGTGCCAGCAGCGTAGGAACTAGCGAGACCTACGAGCAGTACTTC. Translated, it gives CASSVGTSETYEQYF. This sequence joins TRBV9 and TRBJ2-7; 7 bases agree with TRBD2. The V gene end was trimmed by 0 bases and the J gene end by 2 bases; junction bases not matched to a gene: 5. CDR3 size: 15 residues. Germline V gives CDR1 SGDLS, CDR2 YYNGEE. Complete variable domain (other parts from reference TRBV9 and TRBJ2-7): DSGVTQTPKHLITATGQRVTLRCSPRSGDLSVYWYQQSLDQGLQFLIQYYNGEERAKGNILERFSAQQFPDLHSELNLSSLELGDSALYFCASSVGTSETYEQYFGPGTRLTVT.

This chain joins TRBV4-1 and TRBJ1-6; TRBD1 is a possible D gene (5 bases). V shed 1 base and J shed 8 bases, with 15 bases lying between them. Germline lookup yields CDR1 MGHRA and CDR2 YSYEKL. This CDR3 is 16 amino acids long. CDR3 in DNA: TGCGCCAGCAGCCAAGTAGGCCCAGGGTCTGATTCACCCCTCCACTTT. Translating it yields CASSQVGPGSDSPLHF.

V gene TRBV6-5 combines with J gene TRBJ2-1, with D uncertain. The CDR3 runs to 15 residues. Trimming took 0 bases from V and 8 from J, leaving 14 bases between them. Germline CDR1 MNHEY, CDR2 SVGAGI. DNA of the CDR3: TGTGCCAGCAGTTACTCGTTAGTCAGGATTGATGAGCAGTTCTTC. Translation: CASSYSLVRIDEQFF.

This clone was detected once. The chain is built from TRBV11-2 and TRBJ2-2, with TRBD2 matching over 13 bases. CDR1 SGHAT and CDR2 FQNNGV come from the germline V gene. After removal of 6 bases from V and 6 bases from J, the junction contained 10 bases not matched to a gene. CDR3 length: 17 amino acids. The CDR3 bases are TGTGCCAGCAGATCACAACTAGCGGGAGGGCCTCCCGGGGAGCTGTTTTTT. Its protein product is CASRSQLAGGPPGELFF. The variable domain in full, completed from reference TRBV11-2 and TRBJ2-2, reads EAGVAQSPRYKIIEKRQSVAFWCNPISGHATLYWYQQILGQGPKLLIQFQNNGVVDDSQLPKDRFSAERLKGVDSTLKIQPAKLEDSAVYLCASRSQLAGGPPGELFFGEGSRLTVL.

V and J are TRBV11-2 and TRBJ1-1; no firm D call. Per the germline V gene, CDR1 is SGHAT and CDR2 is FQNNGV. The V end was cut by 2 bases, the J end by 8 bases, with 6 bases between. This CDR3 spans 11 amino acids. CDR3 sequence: CASSLIEEAFF. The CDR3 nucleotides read TGTGCCAGCAGCTTAATTGAGGAAGCTTTCTTT.

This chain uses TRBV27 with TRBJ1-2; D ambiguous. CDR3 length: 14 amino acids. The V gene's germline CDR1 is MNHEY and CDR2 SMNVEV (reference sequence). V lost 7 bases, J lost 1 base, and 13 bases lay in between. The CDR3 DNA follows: TGTGCCAGCAAGGAAACAGCTTTTAACTATGGCTACACCTTC. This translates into CASKETAFNYGYTF.

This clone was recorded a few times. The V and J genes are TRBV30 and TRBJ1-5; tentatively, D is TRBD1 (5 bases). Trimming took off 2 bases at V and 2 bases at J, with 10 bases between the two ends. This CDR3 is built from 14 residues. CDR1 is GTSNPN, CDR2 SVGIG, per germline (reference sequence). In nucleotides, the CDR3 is TGTGCCTGGAGTCAGGGAAGCGGCAATCAGCCCCAGCATTTT. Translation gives CAWSQGSGNQPQHF.